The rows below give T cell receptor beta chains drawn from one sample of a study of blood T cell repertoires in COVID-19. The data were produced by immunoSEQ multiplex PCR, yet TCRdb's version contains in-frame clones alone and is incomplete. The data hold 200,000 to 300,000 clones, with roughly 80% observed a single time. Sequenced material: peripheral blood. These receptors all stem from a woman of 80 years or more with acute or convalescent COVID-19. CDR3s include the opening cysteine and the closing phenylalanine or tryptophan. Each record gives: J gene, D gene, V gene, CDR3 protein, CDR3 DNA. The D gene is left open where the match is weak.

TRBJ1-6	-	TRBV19	CASSIRRQASSYNSPLHF	TGTGCCAGTAGTATCCGGAGGCAGGCGAGCTCCTATAATTCACCCCTCCACTTT
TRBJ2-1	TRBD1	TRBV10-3	CAPFGTGGDEQFF	TGTGCACCCTTTGGGACAGGGGGGGATGAGCAGTTCTTC
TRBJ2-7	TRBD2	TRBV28	CASSTTSGGTYEQYF	TGTGCCAGCAGCACAACTAGCGGGGGAACCTACGAGCAGTACTTC
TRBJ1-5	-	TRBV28	CASSPDQGPGNQPQHF	TGTGCCAGCAGCCCTGACCAGGGTCCGGGCAATCAGCCCCAGCATTTT
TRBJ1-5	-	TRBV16	CASSPPTPSNQPQHF	TGTGCCAGCAGCCCACCGACACCTAGCAATCAGCCCCAGCATTTT
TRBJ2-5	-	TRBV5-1	CASSFGQETQYF	TGCGCCAGCAGCTTCGGTCAAGAGACCCAGTACTTC
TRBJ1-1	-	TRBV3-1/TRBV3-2	CASSEQYETEAFF	TGTGCCAGCAGCGAACAGTATGAAACTGAAGCTTTCTTT
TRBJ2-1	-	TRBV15	CATSTLGGAFYNEQFF	TGTGCCACCAGCACCTTAGGGGGGGCTTTTTACAATGAGCAGTTCTTC
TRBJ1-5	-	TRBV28	CASSPPPPRYPQHF	TGTGCCAGCAGTCCCCCACCCCCGAGGTACCCCCAGCATTTT
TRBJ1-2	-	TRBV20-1	CSARYGLGYTF	TGCAGTGCTAGGTACGGGTTGGGCTACACCTTC
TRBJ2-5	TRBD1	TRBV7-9	CASSLVTGVTQETQYF	TGTGCCAGCAGCTTAGTTACAGGGGTAACCCAAGAGACCCAGTACTTC
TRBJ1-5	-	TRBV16	CASSQSLGGGNQPQHF	TGTGCCAGCAGCCAAAGTTTAGGTGGGGGGAATCAGCCCCAGCATTTT
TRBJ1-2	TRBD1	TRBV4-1	CASSQEEGADYGYTF	TGCGCCAGCAGCCAAGAGGAGGGGGCAGACTATGGCTACACCTTC
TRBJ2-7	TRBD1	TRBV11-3	CASSLGRWAGGHYEQYF	TGTGCCAGCAGCTTAGGGAGGTGGGCAGGGGGACACTACGAGCAGTACTTC